The next 32 T cell receptor beta chains were all read from a single sample in a study of shared clonotypes between healthy human individuals. Sequencing was performed with immunoSEQ multiplex PCR; in TCRdb, only in-frame clones are kept and a portion is missing. The sample has nearly 1 million clones; less than 85% are singletons. What was sequenced was memory CD4+ T cells sorted from blood. Subset noted: CD45RA-negative fraction. The receptors originated from a man younger than 35 in good health.

This sequence joins TRBV30 and TRBJ1-3; possible D gene TRBD1, 5 bases. This CDR3 spans 13 amino acids. CDR1 and CDR2 from the germline V gene are GTSNPN and SVGIG (reference sequence). V was trimmed by 3 bases and J by 3 bases, leaving 9 bases between them. The CDR3 bases are TGTGCCTGGAGCCAGGGAGGTGGAAACACCATATATTTT. Amino acids: CAWSQGGGNTIYF.

The chain carries TRBV30 and TRBJ1-2; a weak D match, TRBD1 (6 bases). Looked up from germline, CDR1 is GTSNPN and CDR2 is SVGIG (reference sequence). CDR3 length: 15 residues. Trimming left V 4 bases short and J 0 bases short, with 15 bases between. CDR3: CAWKGRDNTNYGYTF. The CDR3 coding sequence is TGTGCCTGGAAGGGGAGGGACAATACTAACTATGGCTACACCTTC.

The rearrangement links TRBV29-1 to TRBJ1-2, with D possibly matching TRBD1 (5 bases). The germline CDR1 and CDR2 sequences are SQVTM and ANQGSEA. V was shortened by 5 bases and J by 4 bases, with 14 bases between the two germline ends. This CDR3 is built from 13 residues. DNA of the CDR3: TGCAGCGTTCAACGGGGCACAGGCTATGGCTACACCTTC. It encodes CSVQRGTGYGYTF.

V and J are TRBV13 and TRBJ1-2; the D is unclear. CDR3 length equals 16 residues. V was trimmed by 2 bases and J by 3 bases, leaving 16 bases between them. CDR1 PRHDT and CDR2 FYEKMQ come from the germline V gene (reference sequence). DNA of the CDR3: TGTGCCAGCAGCTTATCCGGTTCGAAATACGACTATGGCTACACCTTC. Translation: CASSLSGSKYDYGYTF.

This clone was seen repeatedly, ten times or more. Other DNA sequences of this sample code for an identical CDR3. The rearrangement uses TRBV5-1 and TRBJ2-2; 7 positions match TRBD2. Germline values: CDR1 SGHRS, CDR2 YFSETQ. V lost 4 bases to trimming and J lost 4 bases; unmatched junction nucleotides: 4. The CDR3 covers 14 residues. The chain's CDR3 is CASSRDYSTGELFF. The CDR3 bases are TGCGCCAGCAGCAGGGACTATTCCACCGGGGAGCTGTTTTTT.

The genes are TRBV6-1 and TRBJ2-7, with D unresolved. CDR1 MNHNS and CDR2 SASEGT come from the germline V gene. V was cut by 2 bases and J by 2 bases, with 13 bases left in between. The CDR3 sequence is 15 residues long. The CDR3 nucleotides are TGTGCCAGCAGTGAAACCCGGTGGCGGACCTACGAGCAGTACTTC. Protein product: CASSETRWRTYEQYF.

This sequence joins TRBV15 and TRBJ2-7, with 7 bases matching TRBD2. The CDR3 totals 14 residues. The V gene end was trimmed by 5 bases and the J gene end by 2 bases; junction bases not matched to a gene: 6. Germline V CDR1 and CDR2: LNHNV, YYDKDF (reference sequence). The CDR3 region has the DNA TGTGCCACCAGCCCGGGGAGCGGGACCTACGAGCAGTACTTC. Amino acid sequence: CATSPGSGTYEQYF.

This clone was found a few times. The chain joins TRBV30 to TRBJ1-3; 10 positions agree with TRBD1. The CDR3 is 13 amino acids. Germline assignment: CDR1 GTSNPN and CDR2 SVGIG (reference sequence). J was trimmed by 4 bases and V by 5 bases; bases with no gene match: 2. This CDR3 is CAWDRGLGNTIYF. Here the CDR3 DNA reads TGTGCCTGGGACAGGGGGCTAGGAAACACCATATATTTT.

The chain uses TRBV27 and TRBJ1-1, with D unresolved. Germline values: CDR1 MNHEY, CDR2 SMNVEV (reference sequence). This CDR3 is built from 17 residues. Trimming shortened V by 7 bases and J by 1 base, and 22 bases separated the two germline ends. Written as DNA, the CDR3 is TGTGCCAGCACTTTCACCGCTACGGGAGCAGGGAACACTGAAGCTTTCTTT. Amino acid sequence: CASTFTATGAGNTEAFF.

The V gene is TRBV4-1, the J gene TRBJ1-4, with D perhaps TRBD1 (5 bases). Trimming shortened V by 4 bases and J by 0 bases, and 18 bases separated the two germline ends. In germline, CDR1 is MGHRA, CDR2 YSYEKL. CDR3 length: 18 amino acids. CDR3 loop: CASSPQVPKIATNEKLFF. CDR3 nucleotide sequence: TGCGCCAGCAGCCCACAGGTTCCGAAAATAGCAACTAATGAAAAACTGTTTTTT.

The chain is built from TRBV11-3 and TRBJ2-1, with 12 bases lining up with TRBD2. Unmatched junction bases numbered 1, after V lost 5 bases and J lost 2 bases. Germline V gene data show CDR1 as SGHNT and CDR2 as YENEEA. The CDR3 extends over 15 amino acids. The CDR3 reads CASSLAGGPYNEQFF. The DNA for the CDR3 is TGTGCCAGCAGCCTAGCGGGAGGGCCCTACAATGAGCAGTTCTTC.

This chain connects TRBV18 to TRBJ1-4; D is unresolved. V was trimmed by 5 bases and J by 7 bases, leaving 14 bases between them. This CDR3 region has 14 residues. Per germline, CDR1 KGHSH and CDR2 LQKENI. DNA of the CDR3: TGTGCCAGCTCAAATCTTGGGGTTGCTGAAAAACTGTTTTTT. Protein sequence: CASSNLGVAEKLFF.

CDR3 region: CASRSDRLNTEAFF. The CDR3 DNA reads as TGTGCCAGCAGATCGGACAGGCTTAACACTGAAGCTTTCTTT. The chain recombines TRBV2 with TRBJ1-1; 7 bases are shared with TRBD1. Germline trimming cut 6 bases from V and 2 bases from J; bases unmatched to any gene: 6. The CDR3 contains 14 residues. Per the germline V gene, CDR1 is SNHLY and CDR2 is FYNNEI. Together with reference TRBV2 and TRBJ1-1, the CDR3 gives the full variable domain: EPEVTQTPSHQVTQMGQEVILRCVPISNHLYFYWYRQILGQKVEFLVSFYNNEISEKSEIFDDQFSVERPDGSNFTLKIRSTKLEDSAMYFCASRSDRLNTEAFFGQGTRLTVV.

The V call is TRBV14, the J call TRBJ2-7; TRBD2 aligns across 11 bases. J gave up 4 bases and V 1 base, and 3 bases lay outside the gene matches. CDR3 length: 15 amino acids. The germline gives CDR1 SGHDN, CDR2 FVKESK. CDR3 sequence (DNA): TGTGCCAGCAGCCAAGGACTAGCGGGGAATTACGAGCAGTACTTC. Translating gives CASSQGLAGNYEQYF.

Here the CDR3 DNA reads TGTGCCAGCTCACCACCGGGACAGGGAAGGATCACAGATACGCAGTATTTT. Amino acids: CASSPPGQGRITDTQYF. The chain couples TRBV18 to TRBJ2-3; TRBD1 matches 9 bases. CDR1 and CDR2 (germline): KGHSH, LQKENI. V trimming: 0 bases; J trimming: 2 bases; junction bases outside the gene matches: 6. CDR3 length: 17 residues. Drawing the rest from reference TRBV18 and TRBJ2-3, the complete variable domain is NAGVMQNPRHLVRRRGQEARLRCSPMKGHSHVYWYRQLPEEGLKFMVYLQKENIIDESGMPKERFSAEFPKEGPSILRIQQVVRGDSAAYFCASSPPGQGRITDTQYFGPGTRLTVL.

CDR3 DNA sequence: TGTGCCAGCAGCGCACTACCGAGGGTAGCGAGCACAGATACGCAGTATTTT. It is translated as CASSALPRVASTDTQYF. The chain is built from TRBV9 and TRBJ2-3; a possible D gene is TRBD2 (5 bases). Per germline, CDR1 SGDLS and CDR2 YYNGEE. CDR3 length equals 17 residues. V shed 3 bases and J shed 0 bases, with 17 bases lying between them. The variable domain in full, with the rest retrieved from reference TRBV9 and TRBJ2-3, is DSGVTQTPKHLITATGQRVTLRCSPRSGDLSVYWYQQSLDQGLQFLIQYYNGEERAKGNILERFSAQQFPDLHSELNLSSLELGDSALYFCASSALPRVASTDTQYFGPGTRLTVL.

The chain uses TRBV14 and TRBJ2-2; 11 nucleotides align to TRBD1. The CDR3 spans 20 residues. Per the germline V gene, CDR1 is SGHDN and CDR2 is FVKESK. The junction had 16 bases not matched to a gene; V was cut back by 6 bases and J by 1 base. The CDR3 loop is CASSQRRTGGAGLNTGELFF. The CDR3 region has the DNA TGTGCCAGCAGTCAGCGGAGGACAGGGGGCGCGGGGCTGAACACCGGGGAGCTGTTTTTT.

This clone came up a few times. This rearrangement joins TRBV21-1 to TRBJ1-4; TRBD1 reflects the table's D call only, with no check against the DNA. TRBV21-1 is noted as a pseudogene. This CDR3 spans 20 amino acids. CDR3 sequence: CASSNGLLRQGAPRNEKLFF. In nucleotides, the CDR3 is TGTGCCAGCAGCAATGGGTTACTCCGACAGGGCGCCCCACGGAATGAAAAACTGTTTTTT.

The CDR3 protein is CASPTRYSTQYF. The CDR3 DNA sequence: TGTGCCAGCCCCACCCGTTACAGTACGCAGTATTTT. V gene TRBV13 combines with J gene TRBJ2-3; D uncertain. CDR1 PRHDT and CDR2 FYEKMQ come from the germline V gene (reference sequence). V lost 8 bases, J lost 8 bases, and 14 bases lay in between. CDR3 length: 12 amino acids.

This clone was found once. The chain recombines TRBV7-2 with TRBJ1-2; no clear D gene. CDR1 and CDR2 (germline): SGHTA, FQGNSA. Trimming left V 1 base short and J 8 bases short, with 11 bases between. The length of the CDR3 is 13 residues. CDR3 nucleotides: TGTGCCAGCAGCTTAGTAGGTCGCGAGGGCTACACCTTC. Its protein product is CASSLVGREGYTF.

This clone occurred many times. The chain couples TRBV25-1 to TRBJ1-5; 9 bases agree with TRBD1. V was pared by 3 bases and J by 2 bases, with 11 bases of the junction left unmatched. The CDR3 loop spans 18 amino acids. Germline loops: CDR1 MGHDK, CDR2 SYGVNS. Here the CDR3 reads CASSEKSTGGSGNQPQHF. The CDR3 DNA sequence: TGTGCCAGCAGTGAGAAGTCTACAGGGGGCTCAGGCAATCAGCCCCAGCATTTT.

This clone appeared a single time. Additional DNA sequences in this sample encode the identical CDR3. J is TRBJ2-2 and V is TRBV5-4; D gene unclear. The V and J ends lost 0 bases and 4 bases respectively, with 7 bases between them. Germline CDR1 reads SGHNT; CDR2 reads YYREEE (reference sequence). The CDR3 totals 14 residues. This CDR3 reads CASSLAGVTGELFF. The CDR3 region has the DNA TGTGCCAGCAGCTTGGCCGGAGTCACCGGGGAGCTGTTTTTT.

The rearrangement links TRBV6-1 to TRBJ2-5; possibly TRBD2 for D (5 bases). The CDR3 totals 13 residues. Germline V gene lookup returns CDR1 MNHNS and CDR2 SASEGT. With 7 bases removed from V and 5 bases from J, the gap between germline ends came to 14 bases. CDR3 loop: CASTLEGRETQYF. DNA of the CDR3: TGTGCCAGCACCCTAGAGGGCCGGGAGACCCAGTACTTC.

The rearrangement uses TRBV7-6 and TRBJ1-4, with 10 positions matching TRBD1. Germline CDR1 reads SGHVS; CDR2 reads FNYEAQ. CDR3 size: 18 residues. The J segment lost 8 bases and the V segment lost 0 bases, leaving 12 bases of the junction unmatched. The DNA of the CDR3 is TGTGCCAGCAGCTTAGCGGCGACAGGGGGCGTAAGGGGCGAAAAACTGTTTTTT. Translating gives CASSLAATGGVRGEKLFF.

The chain employs TRBV5-4 and TRBJ2-5; 10 nucleotides match TRBD2. The CDR3 has 15 amino acids. V gave up 1 base and J gave up 3 bases; unmatched junction bases: 3. The germline V gene encodes CDR1 SGHNT and CDR2 YYREEE (reference sequence). The CDR3 loop is CASSLTGTSEETQYF. Here the CDR3 DNA reads TGTGCCAGCAGCTTGACCGGGACTAGCGAAGAGACCCAGTACTTC.

This clone has just one count. The V call is TRBV11-1, the J call TRBJ1-1, with D unclear. The CDR3 is made up of 15 amino acids. Trimming took 5 bases from V and 1 from J, leaving 14 bases between them. Germline V gene data show CDR1 as SGHAT and CDR2 as FQDESV (reference sequence). The CDR3 loop reads CASSAAYSKNTEAFF. CDR3 bases: TGTGCCAGCAGCGCCGCGTACTCAAAGAACACTGAAGCTTTCTTT. Together with reference TRBV11-1 and TRBJ1-1, the CDR3 gives the full variable domain: EAEVAQSPRYKITEKSQAVAFWCDPISGHATLYWYRQILGQGPELLVQFQDESVVDDSQLPKDRFSAERLKGVDSTLKIQPAELGDSAMYLCASSAAYSKNTEAFFGQGTRLTVV.

The chain recombines TRBV7-8 with TRBJ1-1; weak D call: TRBD1 (5 bases). Trimming stripped 4 bases from V and 4 bases from J, with 19 bases between. CDR1 is SGHVS and CDR2 is FQNEAQ in the germline V gene. The CDR3 spans 16 residues. The CDR3: CASSSRQLSSSTEAFF. The CDR3 nucleotides are TGTGCCAGCAGCTCTAGACAGCTGTCGTCGAGCACTGAAGCTTTCTTT.

J is TRBJ2-1 and V is TRBV2; D is unclear. The CDR3 runs 13 residues. The V gene's germline CDR1 is SNHLY and CDR2 FYNNEI. Trimming removed 5 bases at V and 0 bases at J, with 5 bases between. CDR3 loop: CASSKGSYNEQFF. Here the CDR3 DNA reads TGTGCCAGCAGTAAGGGCTCCTACAATGAGCAGTTCTTC.

The V call is TRBV7-9, the J call TRBJ1-4, with D possibly TRBD1 on 5 matching bases. Germline V lookup: CDR1 SEHNR, CDR2 FQNEAQ (reference sequence). The CDR3 contains 14 residues. V was pared by 5 bases and J by 3 bases, with 10 bases between. The CDR3 nucleotides read TGTGCCAGCAGCAAGACAGTGCCTAATGAAAAACTGTTTTTT. Protein: CASSKTVPNEKLFF.

Turning to this clone: One end of the junction does not line up with germline, which may come from a read error. The V call is TRBV7-7, the J call TRBJ2-5, with 12 bases fitting TRBD1. In germline, CDR1 is SSHAT, CDR2 FNYEAQ (reference sequence). This CDR3 is 15 amino acids long. CDR3 region: CASSPGQGALETQYF. The CDR3 DNA sequence: TGTGCTAGCAGCCCGGGACAGGGGGCTTTGGAGACCCAGTACTTC. The variable domain in full, with the rest retrieved from reference TRBV7-7 and TRBJ2-5, is GAGVSQSPRYKVTKRGQDVTLRCDPISSHATLYWYQQALGQGPEFLTYFNYEAQPDKSGLPSDRFSAERPEGSISTLTIQRTEQRDSAMYRCASSPGQGALETQYFGPGTRLLVL.

The chain joins TRBV5-6 to TRBJ2-5; D is perhaps TRBD1 (6 bases). V lost 4 bases to trimming and J lost 5 bases, with 15 bases between them. Germline V CDR1 and CDR2: SGHDT, YYEEEE. The CDR3 is 14 residues long. The CDR3 here is CASSATGRGETQYF. Here the CDR3 DNA reads TGTGCCAGCAGCGCGACAGGCCGCGGGGAGACCCAGTACTTC. Supplemented by reference TRBV5-6 and TRBJ2-5, the full variable domain reads DAGVTQSPTHLIKTRGQQVTLRCSPKSGHDTVSWYQQALGQGPQFIFQYYEEEERQRGNFPDRFSGHQFPNYSSELNVNALLLGDSALYLCASSATGRGETQYFGPGTRLLVL.

The rearrangement joins TRBV9 to TRBJ1-2; D is perhaps TRBD1 (5 bases). V was cut by 0 bases and J by 7 bases, with 10 bases left in between. Germline CDR1 SGDLS, CDR2 YYNGEE. The CDR3 contains 13 residues. As DNA, the CDR3 is TGTGCCAGCAGCGTAGTCGGGGCCATTGGCTACACCTTC. Translating it yields CASSVVGAIGYTF.